The present T cell receptor (beta chain) was sequenced within a study of T cell repertoires in cytomegalovirus infection. Study results and limitations: People with CMV and the relevant HLA were identified by cumulative public TCR beta family frequency.

CDR1 DFQATT and CDR2 SNEGSKA come from the germline V gene (reference sequence). CDR3 length: 15 amino acids. Trimming removed 1 base from V and 5 bases from J, with 12 bases in between. MiXCR, run by TCRdb on the reads, gives a single entry per CDR3 protein. The table has roughly 280,000 distinct CDR3 sequences, less than 9.5% seen once. This clonotype has just a few counts. Its target is unknown. The gene calls are TRBV20-1 and TRBJ1-6, with D tentatively TRBD1 (5 bases). The receptor's source is a human donor in good health (CMV status not recorded). Some clones in this sample may be carry-over from other donors' samples. Sample: PBMCs. CDR3 sequence: CSARVRTLDNSPLHF. CDR3 DNA: TGCAGTGCTAGAGTGAGGACACTAGATAATTCACCCCTCCACTTT.